This T cell receptor (beta chain) was retrieved from a study of blood T cells in healthy people across ages. The sample providers were healthy Caucasian people from Russia, aged roughly 6 to 100. No fewer than 6.5 million PBMCs went into each sample. For the second PCR, which ran for about 7 to 11 cycles, a sample-barcoded 5' primer and a J-beta primer mix were used. Each CDR3 protein is one row after TCRdb ran MiXCR on the 5' RACE reads. The table lists about 640,000 distinct CDR3 sequences, 45% to 65% of them singletons. This clonotype was seen only once. The clonotype was recovered from a man in his sixties in good health. The sequenced sample consisted of blood.

The CDR3 loop reads CASSFGLGTGVSSSPLHF. In DNA form, the CDR3 reads TGTGCCAGCAGCTTTGGATTGGGGACAGGGGTATCTAGTTCACCCCTCCACTTT. V is TRBV7-9 and J is TRBJ1-6, with 10 bases matching TRBD1. Germline trimming cut 3 bases from V and 9 bases from J; bases unmatched to any gene: 14. CDR1 SEHNR and CDR2 FQNEAQ come from the germline V gene (reference sequence). The CDR3 is made up of 18 amino acids.